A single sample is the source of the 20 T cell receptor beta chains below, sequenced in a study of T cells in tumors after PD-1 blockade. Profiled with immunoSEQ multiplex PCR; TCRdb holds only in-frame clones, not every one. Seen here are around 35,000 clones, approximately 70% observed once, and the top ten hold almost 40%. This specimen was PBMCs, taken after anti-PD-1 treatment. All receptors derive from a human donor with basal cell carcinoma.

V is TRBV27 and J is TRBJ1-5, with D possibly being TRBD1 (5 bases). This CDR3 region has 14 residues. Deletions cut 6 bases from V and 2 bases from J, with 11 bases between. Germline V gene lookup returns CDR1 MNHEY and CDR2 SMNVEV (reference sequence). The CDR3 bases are TGTGCCAGCAGGGGGGGGTTGGGCAATCAGCCCCAGCATTTT. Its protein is CASRGGLGNQPQHF.

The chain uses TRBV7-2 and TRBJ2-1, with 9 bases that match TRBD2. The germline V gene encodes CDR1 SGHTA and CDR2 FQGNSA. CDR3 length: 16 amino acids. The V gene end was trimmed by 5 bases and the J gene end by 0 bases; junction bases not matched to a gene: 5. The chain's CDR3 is CASSTGSGSSYNEQFF. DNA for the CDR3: TGTGCCAGCAGCACTGGTAGCGGGAGCTCCTACAATGAGCAGTTCTTC. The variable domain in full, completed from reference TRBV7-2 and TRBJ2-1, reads GAGVSQSPSNKVTEKGKDVELRCDPISGHTALYWYRQSLGQGLEFLIYFQGNSAPDKSGLPSDRFSAERTGGSVSTLTIQRTQQEDSAVYLCASSTGSGSSYNEQFFGPGTRLTVL.

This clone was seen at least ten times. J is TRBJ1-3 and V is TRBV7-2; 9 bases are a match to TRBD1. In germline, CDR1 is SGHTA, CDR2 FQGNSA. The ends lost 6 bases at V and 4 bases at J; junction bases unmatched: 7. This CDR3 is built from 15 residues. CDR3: CASREQGAYGNTIYF. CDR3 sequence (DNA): TGTGCCAGCAGGGAACAGGGGGCCTACGGAAACACCATATATTTT.

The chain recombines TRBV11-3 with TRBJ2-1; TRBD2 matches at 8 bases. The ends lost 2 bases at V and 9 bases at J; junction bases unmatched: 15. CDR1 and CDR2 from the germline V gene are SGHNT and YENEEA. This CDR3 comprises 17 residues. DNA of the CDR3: TGTGCCAGCAGCTTATCCGCTGGTGTTAGCGGGGCCGGTGAGCAGTTCTTC. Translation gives CASSLSAGVSGAGEQFF.

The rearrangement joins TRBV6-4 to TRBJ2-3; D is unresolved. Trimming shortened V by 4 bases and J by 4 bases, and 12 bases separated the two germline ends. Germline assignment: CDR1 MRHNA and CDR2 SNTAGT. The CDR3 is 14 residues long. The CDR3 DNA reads TGTGCCAGCAGTGTCTCCATCCCCGCAGATACGCAGTATTTT. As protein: CASSVSIPADTQYF.

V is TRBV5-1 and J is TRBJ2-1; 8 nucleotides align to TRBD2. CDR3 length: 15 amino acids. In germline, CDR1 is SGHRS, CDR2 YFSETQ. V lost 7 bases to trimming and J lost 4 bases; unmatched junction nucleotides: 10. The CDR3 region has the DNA TGCGCCAGCCTCGGGAGTAGCGGGGTGTACAATGAGCAGTTCTTC. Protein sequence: CASLGSSGVYNEQFF.

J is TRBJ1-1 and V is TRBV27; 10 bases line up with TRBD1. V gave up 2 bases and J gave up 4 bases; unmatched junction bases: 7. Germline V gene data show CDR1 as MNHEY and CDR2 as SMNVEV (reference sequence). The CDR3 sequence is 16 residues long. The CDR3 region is CASSLRDRGSGTEAFF. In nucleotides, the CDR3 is TGTGCCAGCAGTTTAAGGGACAGGGGCAGTGGCACTGAAGCTTTCTTT.

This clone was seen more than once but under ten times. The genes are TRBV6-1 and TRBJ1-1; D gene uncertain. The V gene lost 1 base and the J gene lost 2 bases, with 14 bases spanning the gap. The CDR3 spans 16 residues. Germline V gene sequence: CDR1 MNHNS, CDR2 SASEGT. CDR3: CASSEGWGSGNTEAFF. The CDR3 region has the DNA TGTGCCAGCAGTGAAGGTTGGGGAAGTGGTAACACTGAAGCTTTCTTT.

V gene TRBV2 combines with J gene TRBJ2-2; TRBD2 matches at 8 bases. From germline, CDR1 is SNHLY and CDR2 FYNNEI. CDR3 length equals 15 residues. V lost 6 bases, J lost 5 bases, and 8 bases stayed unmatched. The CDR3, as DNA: TGTGCCAGCAGCTTCGCGGGAGGACGAACCGGGGAGCTGTTTTTT. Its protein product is CASSFAGGRTGELFF.

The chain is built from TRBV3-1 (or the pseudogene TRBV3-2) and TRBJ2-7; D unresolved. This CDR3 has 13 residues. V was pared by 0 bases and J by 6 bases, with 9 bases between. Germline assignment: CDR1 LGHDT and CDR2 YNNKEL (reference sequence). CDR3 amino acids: CASSQDTLGEQYF. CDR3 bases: TGTGCCAGCAGCCAAGATACCCTCGGCGAGCAGTACTTC.

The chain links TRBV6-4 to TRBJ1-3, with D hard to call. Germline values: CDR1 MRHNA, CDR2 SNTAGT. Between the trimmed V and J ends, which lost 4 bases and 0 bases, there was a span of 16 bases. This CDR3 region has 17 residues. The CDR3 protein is CASSAFIVRYSGNTIYF. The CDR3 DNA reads TGTGCCAGCAGTGCCTTTATAGTAAGGTACTCTGGAAACACCATATATTTT.

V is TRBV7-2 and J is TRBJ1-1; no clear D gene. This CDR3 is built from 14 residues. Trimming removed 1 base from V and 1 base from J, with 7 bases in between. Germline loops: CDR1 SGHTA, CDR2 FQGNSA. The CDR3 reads CASSLGGGNTEAFF. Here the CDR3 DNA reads TGTGCCAGCAGCTTAGGCGGCGGGAACACTGAAGCTTTCTTT. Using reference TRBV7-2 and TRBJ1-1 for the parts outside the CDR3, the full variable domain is GAGVSQSPSNKVTEKGKDVELRCDPISGHTALYWYRQSLGQGLEFLIYFQGNSAPDKSGLPSDRFSAERTGGSVSTLTIQRTQQEDSAVYLCASSLGGGNTEAFFGQGTRLTVV.

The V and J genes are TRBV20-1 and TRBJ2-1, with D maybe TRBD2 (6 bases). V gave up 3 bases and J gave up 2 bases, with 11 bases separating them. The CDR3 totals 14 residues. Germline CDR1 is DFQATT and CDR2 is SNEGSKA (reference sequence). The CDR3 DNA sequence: TGCAGTGCTAGTTATAGCGGCCCCTACAATGAGCAGTTCTTC. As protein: CSASYSGPYNEQFF.

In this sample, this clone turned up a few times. The CDR3 DNA reads as TGTGCCAGCAGCATGCCCGGTGAAGGGACCGGCTACACCTTC. This codes for CASSMPGEGTGYTF. The genes are TRBV9 and TRBJ1-2, with a weak D call TRBD1 (5 bases). This CDR3 has 14 amino acids. Deletions cut 4 bases from V and 8 bases from J, with 18 bases between. The germline CDR1 and CDR2 sequences are SGDLS and YYNGEE.

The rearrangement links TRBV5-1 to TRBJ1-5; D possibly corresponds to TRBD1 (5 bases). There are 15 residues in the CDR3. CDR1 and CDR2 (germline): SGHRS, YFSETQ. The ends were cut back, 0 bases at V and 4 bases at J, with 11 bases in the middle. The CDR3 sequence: CASSLVQGPNQPQHF. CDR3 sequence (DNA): TGCGCCAGCAGCTTGGTCCAGGGTCCAAATCAGCCCCAGCATTTT.

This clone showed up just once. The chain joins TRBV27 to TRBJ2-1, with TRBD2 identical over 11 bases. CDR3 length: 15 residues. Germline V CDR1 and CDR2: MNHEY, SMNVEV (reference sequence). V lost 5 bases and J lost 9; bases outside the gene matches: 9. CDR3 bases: TGTGCCAGCAGTCCCTTAGCGGGGGGGCCGGTTGAGCAGTTCTTC. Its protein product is CASSPLAGGPVEQFF.

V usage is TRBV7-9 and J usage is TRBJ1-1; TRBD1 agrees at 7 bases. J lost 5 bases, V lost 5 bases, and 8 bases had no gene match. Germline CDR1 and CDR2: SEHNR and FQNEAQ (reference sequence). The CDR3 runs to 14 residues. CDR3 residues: CASSGTGAGTEAFF. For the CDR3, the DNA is TGTGCCAGCAGCGGCACAGGGGCCGGGACTGAAGCTTTCTTT.

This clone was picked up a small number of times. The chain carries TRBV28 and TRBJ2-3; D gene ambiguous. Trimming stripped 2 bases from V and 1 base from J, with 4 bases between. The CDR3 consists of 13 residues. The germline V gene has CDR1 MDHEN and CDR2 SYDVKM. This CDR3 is CASSLGRTDTQYF. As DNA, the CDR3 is TGTGCCAGCAGTTTAGGCCGCACAGATACGCAGTATTTT.

CDR3 loop: CASSITGVIADTQYF. CDR3 DNA sequence: TGTGCCAGCAGCATAACAGGGGTCATAGCAGATACGCAGTATTTT. The chain links TRBV11-3 to TRBJ2-3, with 7 bases aligning to TRBD1. V shed 5 bases and J 4 bases; nucleotides not matched to a gene: 9. There are 15 residues in the CDR3. Germline-derived CDR1 and CDR2 are SGHNT and YENEEA.

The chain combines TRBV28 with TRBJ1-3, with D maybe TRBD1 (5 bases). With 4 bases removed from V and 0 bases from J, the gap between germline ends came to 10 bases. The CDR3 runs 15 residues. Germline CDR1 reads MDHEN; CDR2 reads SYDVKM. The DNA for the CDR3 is TGTGCCAGCAGTTCGGGGGGTTACTCTGGAAACACCATATATTTT. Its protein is CASSSGGYSGNTIYF.